These T cell receptor beta chains were read from a single sample in a study of control samples from healthy donors and cancer patients. The protocol was immunoSEQ multiplex PCR, while the TCRdb copy is restricted to in-frame clones and leaves out a portion. The profile shows about 120,000 clones, 88% of them singletons. Sequenced: blood. The receptors were gathered from a woman in her 70s in good health. Each CDR3 is given with its conserved first and last residue. A D gene is named only where the DNA matches it firmly. Expanded clones are given a class, and other clones once, few, many or no size at all.

v_call	j_call	d_call	clone_size	cdr3_nt	cdr3_aa
TRBV9	TRBJ1-4	-	-	TGTGCCAGCCCGAGACCGGGACAAGGTGGTACTGCAACTAATGAAAAACTGTTTTTT	CASPRPGQGGTATNEKLFF
TRBV5-6	TRBJ1-2	-	-	TGTGCCAGCAGCGCTGGCGGTTTCCAACACTTC	CASSAGGFQHF
TRBV19	TRBJ2-5	TRBD1	once	TGTGCCAGTAGTATGGCCAGGGGGCAGGTAGAGACCCAGTACTTC	CASSMARGQVETQYF
TRBV6-5	TRBJ1-2	TRBD1	once	TGTGCCAGCGGGCCGACAGGGGGCTATGGCTACACCTTC	CASGPTGGYGYTF
TRBV3-1/TRBV3-2	TRBJ2-1	TRBD2	-	TGTGCCAGCAGCCGACTAGCGGGGGGGATCGATGAGCAGTTCTTC	CASSRLAGGIDEQFF
TRBV5-1	TRBJ2-1	TRBD2	-	TGCGCCAGCAGCTTGGGAGGTAGCGGGGGGGCGTACAATGAGCAGTTCTTC	CASSLGGSGGAYNEQFF
TRBV4-1	TRBJ1-2	-	-	TGCGCCAGCAGCCAGGATGGACGGGAAAACTATGGCTACACCTTC	CASSQDGRENYGYTF
TRBV10-3	TRBJ2-5	TRBD1	-	TGTGCCATCAACTCCCGACAGGGGTCGGAGACCCAGTACTTC	CAINSRQGSETQYF
TRBV3-1/TRBV3-2	TRBJ2-5	-	-	TGTGCCAGCAGCCCGGACTACCGGGGCGAGCCCCAGTACTTC	CASSPDYRGEPQYF
TRBV5-6	TRBJ1-2	TRBD1	-	TGTGCCAGCAGCTCGACAGGGGGCTATGGCTACACCTTC	CASSSTGGYGYTF
TRBV7-9	TRBJ2-3	-	-	TGTGCCAGCAGCCACTTGCAGGAGGGCACAGATACGCAGTATTTT	CASSHLQEGTDTQYF
TRBV3-1/TRBV3-2	TRBJ1-4	TRBD1	-	TGTGCCAGCAGCCCGAGGGGGGGGACAGACGGAAAACTGTTTTTT	CASSPRGGTDGKLFF
TRBV7-8	TRBJ1-2	-	-	TGTGCCAGCAGCCCCGGAGGGGGTCGCTATGGCTACACCTTC	CASSPGGGRYGYTF
TRBV7-9	TRBJ1-2	-	-	TGTGCCAGCAGCTTAGCGACGAGCTATGGCTACACCTTC	CASSLATSYGYTF
TRBV12-3/TRBV12-4	TRBJ1-3	-	-	TGTGCCAGCAGTTTCCGAAACACCATATATTTT	CASSFRNTIYF
TRBV11-3	TRBJ1-5	-	-	TGTGCCAGCAGAAAGGGGTATAGCAATCAGCCCCAGCATTTT	CASRKGYSNQPQHF
TRBV5-4	TRBJ1-1	-	once	TGTGCCAGCAGCCCCGGAGGTGGATTTTCCTACACTGAAGCTTTCTTT	CASSPGGGFSYTEAFF
TRBV11-2	TRBJ1-3	-	-	TGTGCCAGCAGCTTAGATACGGGGCAGCTTAGAAACACCATATATTTT	CASSLDTGQLRNTIYF
TRBV6-6	TRBJ2-4	-	-	TGTGCCAGCAGTCCTCGGGGCTTTTCCCCTTCCTCCTCGCTAGCCAAAAACATTCAGTACTTC	CASSPRGFSPSSSLAKNIQYF
TRBV7-9	TRBJ1-5	-	-	TGTGCCAGCAGCTTAGGGGGAGGCGGTTTTGGCAATCAGCCCCAGCATTTT	CASSLGGGGFGNQPQHF
TRBV2	TRBJ1-2	-	many	TGTGCCAGCAGTCGGGGGGGCAGAGGTGGCTACACCTTC	CASSRGGRGGYTF
TRBV12-5	TRBJ1-2	-	-	TGTGCTAGTGGTCTCGACCTAGGTCTCAACCTCTATGGCTACACCTTC	CASGLDLGLNLYGYTF
TRBV9	TRBJ2-5	TRBD2	-	TGTGCCAGCAGCGGCCAAGCGGGGGGGGAGACCCAGTACTTC	CASSGQAGGETQYF
TRBV9	TRBJ1-2	-	-	TGTGCCAGCAGCGTATCCGGACAGAGCTATGGCTACACCTTC	CASSVSGQSYGYTF
TRBV5-1	TRBJ2-3	-	-	TGCGCCAGCAGCTTGGCCCCCAACACAGATACGCAGTATTTT	CASSLAPNTDTQYF
TRBV5-1	TRBJ2-7	-	-	TGCGCCAGCACACTTGGCGGGGTATCCGAGCAGTACTTC	CASTLGGVSEQYF
TRBV6-6	TRBJ1-1	TRBD1	-	TGTGCCAGCAGGACAGGGGCTAAGGGGACTGAAGCTTTCTTT	CASRTGAKGTEAFF
TRBV20-1	TRBJ2-5	-	-	TGCAGTGCTAGTGGCCTCGGTGGGGAGGCCCAGTACTTC	CSASGLGGEAQYF
TRBV27	TRBJ1-4	-	-	TGTGCCAGCAGTCCCCGACAGGCCCTCCGGCCCCTTAATGAAAAACTGTTTTTT	CASSPRQALRPLNEKLFF
TRBV7-3	TRBJ1-5	TRBD1	-	TGTGCCAGCAGCCTCCAGGGGGGAAATCAGCCCCAGCATTTT	CASSLQGGNQPQHF
TRBV24-1	TRBJ2-5	TRBD2	-	TGTGCCACCAGTGACCCCTTAGCGGGGGGCCAAGAGACCCAGTACTTC	CATSDPLAGGQETQYF
TRBV7-9	TRBJ1-2	TRBD1	-	TGTGCCAGCAGGGGCGGAACAGGGGATAATGGCTACACCTTC	CASRGGTGDNGYTF
TRBV6-1	TRBJ2-1	-	-	TGTGCCAGCAGTGAGTCCAACTGGGAGCAGTTCTTC	CASSESNWEQFF
TRBV27	TRBJ1-6	-	-	TGTGCCAGCAGTTTGAAGGGTCTTAATTCACCCCTCCACTTT	CASSLKGLNSPLHF
TRBV19	TRBJ2-2	-	-	TGTGCCACCAAGACCCGGACAGCGAACACCGGGGAGCTGTTTTTT	CATKTRTANTGELFF
TRBV6-1	TRBJ1-5	-	-	TGTGCCAGCAGTGAATACGGTGGGATTGGGGATCAGCCCCAGCATTTT	CASSEYGGIGDQPQHF
TRBV6-5	TRBJ1-3	-	-	TGTGCCAGCAGTCCGGGACGGATCTCTGGAAACACCATATATTTT	CASSPGRISGNTIYF
TRBV6-5	TRBJ2-7	-	-	TGTGCCAGCAGTTACTCGAGGGGGGGCAGGTACGAGCAGTACTTC	CASSYSRGGRYEQYF
TRBV6-5	TRBJ2-5	TRBD1	-	TGTGCCAGCAGCGACAGGGGGCTTTACCAAGAGACCCAGTACTTC	CASSDRGLYQETQYF
TRBV7-2	TRBJ1-1	-	-	TGTGCCAGCAGCTTAGAGGTCGGTGAAGCTTTCTTT	CASSLEVGEAFF
TRBV21-1	TRBJ1-2	-	-	TGTGCTCTCAGCAAAAGGGCGTTTTGGGACACGCCGATCTATGGCTACACCTTC	CALSKRAFWDTPIYGYTF
TRBV19	TRBJ1-5	-	few	TGTGCCACGAGGAGGGGCGGGCGCAATCAGCCCCAGCATTTT	CATRRGGRNQPQHF
TRBV18	TRBJ1-3	-	once	TGTGCCAGCTCACCGTCCCAGGCCGGAAACACCATATATTTT	CASSPSQAGNTIYF
TRBV10-3	TRBJ2-7	TRBD1	-	TGTGCCATCGGCCGGGACAGATCCCGCGAGCAGTACTTC	CAIGRDRSREQYF